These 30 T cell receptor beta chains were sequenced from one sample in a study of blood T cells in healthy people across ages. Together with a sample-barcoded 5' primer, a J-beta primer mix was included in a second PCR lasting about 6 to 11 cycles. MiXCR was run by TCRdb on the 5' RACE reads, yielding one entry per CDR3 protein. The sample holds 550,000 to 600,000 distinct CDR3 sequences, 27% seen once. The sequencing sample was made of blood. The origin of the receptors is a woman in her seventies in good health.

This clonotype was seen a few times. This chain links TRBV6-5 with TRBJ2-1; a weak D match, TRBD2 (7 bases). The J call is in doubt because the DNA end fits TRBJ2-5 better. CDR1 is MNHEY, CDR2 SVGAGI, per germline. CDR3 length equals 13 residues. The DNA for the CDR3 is TGTGCCACCGAGGGGGGGAAGAGAATGGCCCAGTACTTC. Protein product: CATEGGKRMAQYF.

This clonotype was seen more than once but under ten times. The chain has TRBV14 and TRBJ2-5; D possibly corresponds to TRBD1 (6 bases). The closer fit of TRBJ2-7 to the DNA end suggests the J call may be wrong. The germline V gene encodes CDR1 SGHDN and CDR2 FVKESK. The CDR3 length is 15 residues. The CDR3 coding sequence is TGTGCCAGCAGCCAAGCGGCAGGGGCCTTCTACGAGCAGTACTTC. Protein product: CASSQAAGAFYEQYF.

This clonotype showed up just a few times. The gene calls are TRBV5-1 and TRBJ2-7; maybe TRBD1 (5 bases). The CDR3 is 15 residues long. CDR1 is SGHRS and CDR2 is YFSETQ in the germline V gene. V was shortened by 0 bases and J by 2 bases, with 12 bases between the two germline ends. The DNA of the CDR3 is TGCGCCAGCAGCTTGGGAAGTACAGGCCCCTACGAGCAGTACTTC. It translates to CASSLGSTGPYEQYF.

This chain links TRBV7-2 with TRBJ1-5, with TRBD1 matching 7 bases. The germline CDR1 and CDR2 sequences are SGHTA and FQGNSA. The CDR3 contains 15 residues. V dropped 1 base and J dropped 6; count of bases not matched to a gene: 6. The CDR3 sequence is CASSLEGARSQPQHF. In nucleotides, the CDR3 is TGTGCCAGCAGCTTAGAGGGGGCGCGGAGTCAGCCCCAGCATTTT.

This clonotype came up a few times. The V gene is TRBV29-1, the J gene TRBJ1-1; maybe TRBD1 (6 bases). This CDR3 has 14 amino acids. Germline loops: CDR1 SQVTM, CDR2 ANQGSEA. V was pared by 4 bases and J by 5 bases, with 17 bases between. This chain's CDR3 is CSVVGARRETEAFF. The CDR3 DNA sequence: TGCAGCGTTGTGGGGGCGCGACGGGAAACTGAAGCTTTCTTT. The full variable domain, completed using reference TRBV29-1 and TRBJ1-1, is SAVISQKPSRDICQRGTSLTIQCQVDSQVTMMFWYRQQPGQSLTLIATANQGSEATYESGFVIDKFPISRPNLTFSTLTVSNMSPEDSSIYLCSVVGARRETEAFFGQGTRLTVV.

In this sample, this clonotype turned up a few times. Written as DNA, the CDR3 is TGTGCCAGCAGTTTATCGCCGCGCGGCGAGGGGGAGACCCAGTACTTC. Translated, it gives CASSLSPRGEGETQYF. V is TRBV27 and J is TRBJ2-5; D is perhaps TRBD1 or TRBD2 (5 bases each). Germline lookup yields CDR1 MNHEY and CDR2 SMNVEV (reference sequence). Trimming removed 0 bases at V and 5 bases at J, with 16 bases between. This CDR3 contains 16 residues.

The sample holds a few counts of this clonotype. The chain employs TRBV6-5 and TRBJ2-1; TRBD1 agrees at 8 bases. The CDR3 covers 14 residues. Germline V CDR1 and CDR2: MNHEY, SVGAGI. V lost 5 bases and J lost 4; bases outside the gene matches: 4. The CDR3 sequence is CASSPWDRYNEQFF. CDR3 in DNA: TGTGCCAGCAGTCCCTGGGACAGGTACAATGAGCAGTTCTTC.

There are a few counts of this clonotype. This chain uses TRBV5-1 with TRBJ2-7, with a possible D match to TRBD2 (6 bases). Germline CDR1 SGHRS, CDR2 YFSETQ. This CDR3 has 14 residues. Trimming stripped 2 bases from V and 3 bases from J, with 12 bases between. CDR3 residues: CASSFGGAIYEQYF. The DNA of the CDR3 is TGCGCCAGCAGCTTCGGAGGGGCCATCTACGAGCAGTACTTC.

In nucleotides, the CDR3 is TGCGCCAGCAGCCCTAGCGGGCGGGGGTCATACTACGAGCAGTACTTC. It is translated as CASSPSGRGSYYEQYF. The chain combines TRBV4-3 with TRBJ2-5; 8 nucleotides align to TRBD2. The better agreement between TRBJ2-7 and the DNA end casts doubt on the J call. The germline V gene has CDR1 LGHNA and CDR2 YSLEER. This CDR3 is 16 amino acids long.

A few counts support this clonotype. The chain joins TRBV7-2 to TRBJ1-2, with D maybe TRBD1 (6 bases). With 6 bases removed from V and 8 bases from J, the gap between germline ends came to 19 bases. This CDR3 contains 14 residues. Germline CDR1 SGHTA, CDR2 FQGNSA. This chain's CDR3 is CASSRGGQAKGYTF. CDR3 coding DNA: TGTGCCAGCAGTCGGGGGGGGCAGGCAAAAGGCTACACCTTC.

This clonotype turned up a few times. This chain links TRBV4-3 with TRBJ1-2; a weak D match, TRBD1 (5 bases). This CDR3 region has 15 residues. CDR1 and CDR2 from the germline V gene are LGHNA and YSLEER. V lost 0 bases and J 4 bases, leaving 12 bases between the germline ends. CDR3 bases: TGCGCCAGCAGCCAAGATCACAGGTTTGGCTATGGCTACACCTTC. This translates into CASSQDHRFGYGYTF.

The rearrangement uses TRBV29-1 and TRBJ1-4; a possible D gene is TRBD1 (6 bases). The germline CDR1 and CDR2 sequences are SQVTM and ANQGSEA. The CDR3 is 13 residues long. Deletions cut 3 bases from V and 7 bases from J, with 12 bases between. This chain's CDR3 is CSVDSQGREKLFF. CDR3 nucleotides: TGCAGCGTTGATTCACAGGGTCGTGAAAAACTGTTTTTT.

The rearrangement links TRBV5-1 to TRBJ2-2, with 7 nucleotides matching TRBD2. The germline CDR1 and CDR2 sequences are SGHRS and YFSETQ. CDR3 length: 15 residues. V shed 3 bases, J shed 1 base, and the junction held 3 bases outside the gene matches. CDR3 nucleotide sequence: TGCGCCAGCAGCTACCAGCGGGAGAACACCGGGGAGCTGTTTTTT. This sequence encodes CASSYQRENTGELFF. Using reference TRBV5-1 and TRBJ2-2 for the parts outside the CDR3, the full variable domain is KAGVTQTPRYLIKTRGQQVTLSCSPISGHRSVSWYQQTPGQGLQFLFEYFSETQRNKGNFPGRFSGRQFSNSRSEMNVSTLELGDSALYLCASSYQRENTGELFFGEGSRLTVL.

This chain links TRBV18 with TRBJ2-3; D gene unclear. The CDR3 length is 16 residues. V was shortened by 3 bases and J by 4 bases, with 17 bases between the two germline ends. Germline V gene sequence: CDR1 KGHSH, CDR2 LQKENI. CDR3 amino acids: CASSPSGASGADTQYF. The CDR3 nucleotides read TGTGCCAGCTCACCTTCAGGAGCGTCTGGTGCAGATACGCAGTATTTT.

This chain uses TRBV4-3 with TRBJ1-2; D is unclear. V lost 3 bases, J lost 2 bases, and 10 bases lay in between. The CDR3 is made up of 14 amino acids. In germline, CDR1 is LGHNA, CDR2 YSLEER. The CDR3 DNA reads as TGCGCCAGCAGCCAGGACCTTGGAAACTATGGCTACACCTTC. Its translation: CASSQDLGNYGYTF.

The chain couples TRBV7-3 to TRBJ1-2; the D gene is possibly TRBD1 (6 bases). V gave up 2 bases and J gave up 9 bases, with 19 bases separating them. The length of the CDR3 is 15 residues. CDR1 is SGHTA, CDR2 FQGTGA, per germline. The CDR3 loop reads CASSLGPPGAGSYTF. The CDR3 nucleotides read TGTGCCAGCAGCTTAGGGCCCCCAGGGGCAGGAAGCTACACCTTC.

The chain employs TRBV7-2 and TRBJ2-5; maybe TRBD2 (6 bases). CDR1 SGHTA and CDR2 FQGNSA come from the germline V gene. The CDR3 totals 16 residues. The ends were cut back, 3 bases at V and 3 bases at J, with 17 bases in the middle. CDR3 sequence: CASSFQGLGGEETQYF. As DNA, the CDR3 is TGTGCCAGCAGCTTCCAGGGACTGGGGGGTGAAGAGACCCAGTACTTC.

This chain's CDR3 is CSAPPPFGETQYF. DNA of the CDR3: TGCAGTGCTCCTCCCCCCTTCGGGGAGACCCAGTACTTC. The chain joins TRBV20-1 to TRBJ2-5; no clear D gene. Germline CDR1 is DFQATT and CDR2 is SNEGSKA (reference sequence). The CDR3 runs 13 residues. Trimming shortened V by 5 bases and J by 5 bases, and 15 bases separated the two germline ends.

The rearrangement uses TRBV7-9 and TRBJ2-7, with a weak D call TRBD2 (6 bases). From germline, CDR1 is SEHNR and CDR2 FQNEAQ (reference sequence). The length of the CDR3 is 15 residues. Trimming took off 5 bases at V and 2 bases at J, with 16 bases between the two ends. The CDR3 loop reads CASSLPGTFTYEQYF. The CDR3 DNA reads TGTGCCAGCAGCCTTCCGGGGACTTTCACCTACGAGCAGTACTTC.

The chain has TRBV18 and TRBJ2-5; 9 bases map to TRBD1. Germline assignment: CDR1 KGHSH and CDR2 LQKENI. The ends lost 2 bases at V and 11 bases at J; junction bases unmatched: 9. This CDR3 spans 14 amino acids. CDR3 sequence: CASSPGHRGPEQYF. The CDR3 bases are TGTGCCAGCTCACCAGGGCACAGGGGGCCAGAGCAGTACTTC.

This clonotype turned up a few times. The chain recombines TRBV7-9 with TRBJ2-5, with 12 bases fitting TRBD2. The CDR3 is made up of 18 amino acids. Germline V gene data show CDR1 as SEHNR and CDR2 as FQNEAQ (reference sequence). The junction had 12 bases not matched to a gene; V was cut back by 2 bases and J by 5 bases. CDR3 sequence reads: CASSLCRTSGACGETQYF. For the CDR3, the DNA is TGTGCCAGCAGCTTATGTCGGACTAGCGGGGCCTGTGGGGAGACCCAGTACTTC.

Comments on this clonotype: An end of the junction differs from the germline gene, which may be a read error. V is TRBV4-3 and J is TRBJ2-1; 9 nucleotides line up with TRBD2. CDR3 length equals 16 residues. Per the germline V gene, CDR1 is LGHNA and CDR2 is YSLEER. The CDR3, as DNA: TGCGCCAACAGCCAAGACCGCGGGAGGGCCTGGGATGAGCAGTTCTTC. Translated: CANSQDRGRAWDEQFF.

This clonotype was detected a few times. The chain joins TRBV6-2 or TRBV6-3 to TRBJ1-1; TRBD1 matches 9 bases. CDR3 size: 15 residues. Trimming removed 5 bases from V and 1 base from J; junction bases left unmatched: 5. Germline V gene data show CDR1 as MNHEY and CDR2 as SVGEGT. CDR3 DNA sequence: TGTGCCAGCAGTATACAGGGGGCCCAGAACACTGAAGCTTTCTTT. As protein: CASSIQGAQNTEAFF.

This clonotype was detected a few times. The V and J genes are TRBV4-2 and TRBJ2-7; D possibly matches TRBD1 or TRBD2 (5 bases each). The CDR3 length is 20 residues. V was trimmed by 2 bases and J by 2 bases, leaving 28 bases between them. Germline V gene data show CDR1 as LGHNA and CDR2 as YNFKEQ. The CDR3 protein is CASSQQLARGAFDPPYEQYF. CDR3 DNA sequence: TGTGCCAGCAGCCAACAGCTCGCCAGAGGGGCCTTCGACCCTCCCTACGAGCAGTACTTC.

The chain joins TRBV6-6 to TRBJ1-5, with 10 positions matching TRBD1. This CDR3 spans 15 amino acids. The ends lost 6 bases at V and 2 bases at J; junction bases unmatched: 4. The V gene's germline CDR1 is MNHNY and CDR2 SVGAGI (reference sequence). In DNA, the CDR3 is TGTGCCAGCAGATTGACAGGGGGCGGCAATCAGCCCCAGCATTTT. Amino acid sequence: CASRLTGGGNQPQHF.

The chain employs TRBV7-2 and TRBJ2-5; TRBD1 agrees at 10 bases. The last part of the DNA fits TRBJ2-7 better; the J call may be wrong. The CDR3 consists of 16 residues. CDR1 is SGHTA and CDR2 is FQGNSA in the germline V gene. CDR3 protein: CASSAQTGGAIYEQYF. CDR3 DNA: TGTGCCAGCAGCGCCCAGACAGGGGGCGCGATCTACGAGCAGTACTTC.

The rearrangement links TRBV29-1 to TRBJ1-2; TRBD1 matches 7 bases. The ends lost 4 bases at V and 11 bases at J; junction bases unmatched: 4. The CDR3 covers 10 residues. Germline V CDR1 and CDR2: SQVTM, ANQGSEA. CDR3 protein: CSVAGQVYTF. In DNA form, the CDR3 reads TGCAGCGTTGCTGGACAGGTTTACACCTTC.

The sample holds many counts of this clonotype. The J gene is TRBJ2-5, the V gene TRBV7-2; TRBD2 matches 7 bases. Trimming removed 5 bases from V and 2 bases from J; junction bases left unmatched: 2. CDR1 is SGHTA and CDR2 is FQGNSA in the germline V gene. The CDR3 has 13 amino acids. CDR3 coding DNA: TGTGCCAGCAGCCGCGGGAGACAAGAGACCCAGTACTTC. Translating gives CASSRGRQETQYF.

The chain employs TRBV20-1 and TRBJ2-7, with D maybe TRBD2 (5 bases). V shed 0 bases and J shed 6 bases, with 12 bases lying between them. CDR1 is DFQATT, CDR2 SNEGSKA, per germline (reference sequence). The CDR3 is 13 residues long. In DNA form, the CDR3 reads TGCAGTGCTAGAGATCTGAGGGTAGGCGAGCAGTACTTC. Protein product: CSARDLRVGEQYF.

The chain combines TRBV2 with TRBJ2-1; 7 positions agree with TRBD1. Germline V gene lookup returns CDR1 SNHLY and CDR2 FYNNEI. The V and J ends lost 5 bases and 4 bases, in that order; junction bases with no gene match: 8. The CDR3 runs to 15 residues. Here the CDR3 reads CASSPEGADYNEQFF. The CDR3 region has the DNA TGTGCCAGCAGTCCAGAGGGGGCCGATTACAATGAGCAGTTCTTC.